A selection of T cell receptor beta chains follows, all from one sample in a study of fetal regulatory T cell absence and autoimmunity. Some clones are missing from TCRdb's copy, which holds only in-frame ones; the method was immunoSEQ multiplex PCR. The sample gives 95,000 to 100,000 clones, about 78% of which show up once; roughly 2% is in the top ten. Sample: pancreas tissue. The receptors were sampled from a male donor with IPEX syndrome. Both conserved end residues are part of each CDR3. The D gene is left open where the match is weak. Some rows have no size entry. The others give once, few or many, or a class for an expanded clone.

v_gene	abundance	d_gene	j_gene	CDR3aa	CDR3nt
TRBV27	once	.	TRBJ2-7	CASSLSGVYEQYF	TGTGCCAGCAGTTTATCAGGGGTTTACGAGCAGTACTTC
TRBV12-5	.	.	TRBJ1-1	CASRPGGNTEAFF	TGTGCTAGTCGCCCCGGGGGGAACACTGAAGCTTTCTTT
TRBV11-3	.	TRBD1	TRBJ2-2	CASSLAGGAGGELFF	TGTGCCAGCAGCTTAGCAGGGGGCGCGGGCGGGGAGCTGTTTTTT
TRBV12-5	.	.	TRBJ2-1	CASGERGNEQFF	TGTGCTAGTGGTGAGAGGGGGAATGAGCAGTTCTTC
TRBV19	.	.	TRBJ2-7	CASSSEAGAEQYF	TGTGCCAGTAGTTCAGAGGCAGGGGCCGAGCAGTACTTC
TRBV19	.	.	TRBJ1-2	CASSTGYGYTF	TGTGCCAGTAGTACAGGCTATGGCTACACCTTC
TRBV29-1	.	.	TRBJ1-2	CSVDYGYTF	TGCAGCGTTGACTATGGCTACACCTTC
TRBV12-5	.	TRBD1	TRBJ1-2	CASGFDRDYGYTF	TGTGCTAGTGGTTTCGACAGGGACTATGGCTACACCTTC
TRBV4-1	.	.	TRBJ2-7	CASNPGIFSSYEQYF	TGCGCCAGCAACCCCGGTATTTTTTCTTCCTACGAGCAGTACTTC
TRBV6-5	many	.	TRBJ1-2	CASSYGGFGYTF	TGTGCCAGCAGTTACGGGGGGTTTGGCTACACCTTC
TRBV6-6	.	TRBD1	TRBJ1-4	CASSSGQAKGKLFF	TGTGCCAGCAGTTCCGGACAGGCTAAGGGAAAACTGTTTTTT
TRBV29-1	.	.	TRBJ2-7	CSVEDSGSYEQYF	TGCAGCGTTGAAGATAGTGGCAGCTACGAGCAGTACTTC
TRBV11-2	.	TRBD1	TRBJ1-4	CASSPRQGAKKKLFF	TGTGCCAGCAGCCCCCGACAGGGGGCAAAGAAAAAACTGTTTTTT
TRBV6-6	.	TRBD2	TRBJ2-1	CASRTRGGPHNEQFF	TGTGCCAGCAGGACTCGCGGGGGACCCCACAATGAGCAGTTCTTC
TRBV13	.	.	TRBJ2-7	CASSPISQGEYEQYF	TGTGCCAGCAGCCCCATAAGTCAGGGTGAGTACGAGCAGTACTTC
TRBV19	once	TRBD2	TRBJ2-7	CASSMGLAGYEQYF	TGTGCCAGTAGTATGGGACTAGCGGGATACGAGCAGTACTTC
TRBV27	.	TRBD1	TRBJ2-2	CASSLSTGAWESGELFF	TGTGCCAGCAGTTTATCGACAGGGGCTTGGGAGTCCGGGGAGCTGTTTTTT
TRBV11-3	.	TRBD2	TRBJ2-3	CASSLGGLAVDTQYF	TGTGCCAGCAGCTTAGGGGGACTAGCAGTAGATACGCAGTATTTT
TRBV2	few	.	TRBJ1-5	CASRGSNQPQHF	TGTGCCAGCAGGGGTAGCAATCAGCCCCAGCATTTT
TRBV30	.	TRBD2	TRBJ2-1	CAWSPFLAGGPFF	TGTGCCTGGAGCCCCTTTCTAGCGGGAGGGCCTTTCTTC
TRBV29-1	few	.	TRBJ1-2	CSVDRGRRGYTF	TGCAGCGTTGACAGGGGCAGACGGGGCTACACCTTC
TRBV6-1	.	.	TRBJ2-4	CASSEGVTKNIQYF	TGTGCCAGCAGTGAGGGGGTTACCAAAAACATTCAGTACTTC
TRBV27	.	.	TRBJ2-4	CASSLDKNIQYF	TGTGCCAGCAGTTTGGACAAAAACATTCAGTACTTC
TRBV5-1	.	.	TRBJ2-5	CASTPRGGETQYF	TGCGCCAGCACCCCGAGGGGGGGAGAGACCCAGTACTTC
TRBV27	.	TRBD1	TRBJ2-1	CASSLWTGGDEQFF	TGTGCCAGCAGTTTATGGACAGGGGGCGATGAGCAGTTCTTC
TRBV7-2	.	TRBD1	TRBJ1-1	CASSLLRQGTEAFF	TGTGCCAGCAGCCTCCTTCGACAGGGCACTGAAGCTTTCTTT
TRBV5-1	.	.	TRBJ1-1	CASRNAPDSSYGVAFF	TGCGCCAGCAGAAACGCGCCAGACAGCAGCTATGGAGTAGCTTTCTTT
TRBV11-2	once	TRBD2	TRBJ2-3	CASSLLAGRGTDTQYF	TGTGCCAGCAGCCTACTAGCGGGGAGGGGCACAGATACGCAGTATTTT
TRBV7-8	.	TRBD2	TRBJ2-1	CASNPLAGVDNEQFF	TGTGCCAGCAACCCTCTAGCGGGAGTGGACAATGAGCAGTTCTTC
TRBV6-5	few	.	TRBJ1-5	CASSYSGSNQPQHF	TGTGCCAGCAGTTACTCAGGGAGCAATCAGCCCCAGCATTTT
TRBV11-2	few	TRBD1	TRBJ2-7	CASSFTDRGYEQYF	TGTGCCAGCAGCTTCACGGACAGGGGCTACGAGCAGTACTTC
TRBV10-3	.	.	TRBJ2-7	CASSYSGTSYEQYF	TGTGCCAGCAGTTACTCCGGCACGTCCTACGAGCAGTACTTC
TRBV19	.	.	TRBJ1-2	CASSIWDYGYTF	TGTGCCAGTAGTATTTGGGATTATGGCTACACCTTC
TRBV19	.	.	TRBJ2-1	CASRDGSSYNEQFF	TGTGCCAGTAGAGACGGGAGCTCCTACAATGAGCAGTTCTTC
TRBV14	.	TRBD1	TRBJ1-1	CASSPGGLAEAFF	TGTGCCAGCAGTCCAGGGGGGTTGGCTGAAGCTTTCTTT
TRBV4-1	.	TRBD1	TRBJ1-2	CASSRDRGNYGYTF	TGCGCCAGCAGCCGGGACAGGGGGAACTATGGCTACACCTTC
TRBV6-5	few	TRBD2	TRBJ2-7	CASSEGTSGSEQYF	TGTGCCAGCAGTGAAGGGACTAGCGGGAGCGAGCAGTACTTC
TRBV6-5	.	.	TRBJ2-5	CATLLSQETQYF	TGTGCCACCCTGCTAAGTCAAGAGACCCAGTACTTC
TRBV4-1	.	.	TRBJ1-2	CASSQTWRFYGYTF	TGCGCCAGCAGCCAAACGTGGAGGTTCTATGGCTACACCTTC
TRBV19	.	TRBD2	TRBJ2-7	CASSITTSGVHEQYF	TGTGCCAGTAGTATAACAACTAGCGGGGTTCACGAGCAGTACTTC
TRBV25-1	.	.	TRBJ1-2	CASSDPGHYGYTF	TGTGCCAGCAGTGACCCGGGTCACTATGGCTACACCTTC
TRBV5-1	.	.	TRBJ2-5	CASSSSLETQYF	TGCGCCAGCAGCTCTTCGCTAGAGACCCAGTACTTC
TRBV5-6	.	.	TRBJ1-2	CASSGQNYGYTF	TGTGCCAGCAGCGGACAAAACTATGGCTACACCTTC
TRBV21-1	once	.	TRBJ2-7	CASSNVDRFSYEQYF	TGTGCCAGCAGCAACGTAGACAGGTTCTCCTACGAGCAGTACTTC
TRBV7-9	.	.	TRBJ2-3	CASSSNGGYSSDTQYF	TGTGCCAGCAGCTCCAATGGCGGGTATAGTTCAGATACGCAGTATTTT
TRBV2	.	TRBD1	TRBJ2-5	CASRGQFVETQYF	TGTGCCAGCAGGGGACAGTTCGTAGAGACCCAGTACTTC
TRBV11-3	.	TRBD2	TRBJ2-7	CASSFSSGGTRYEQYF	TGTGCCAGCAGCTTCAGTAGCGGGGGGACCAGATACGAGCAGTACTTC
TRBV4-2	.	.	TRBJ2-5	CASRQGFQETQYF	TGTGCCAGCCGCCAGGGGTTCCAAGAGACCCAGTACTTC
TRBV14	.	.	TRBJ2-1	CASSRTQEVDEQFF	TGTGCCAGCAGCCGGACCCAGGAGGTCGATGAGCAGTTCTTC
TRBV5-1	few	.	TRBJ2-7	CASSSGPSPKSDEQYF	TGCGCCAGCAGCTCGGGACCATCACCGAAGAGTGACGAGCAGTACTTC
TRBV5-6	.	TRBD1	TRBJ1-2	CASSAGTGRNYGYTF	TGTGCCAGCAGCGCCGGGACAGGGCGGAACTATGGCTACACCTTC
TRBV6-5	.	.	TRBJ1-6	CASSYGGISPLHF	TGTGCCAGCAGTTATGGCGGGATCTCACCCCTCCACTTT
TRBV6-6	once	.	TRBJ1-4	CASSYVRAKSEKLFF	TGTGCCAGCAGTTACGTCCGGGCCAAGTCGGAAAAACTGTTTTTT